This TCR beta chain was identified during a study of cytomegalovirus exposure and HLA in healthy donors. Study-wide background: The Caucasian-associated ancestry cluster held more than 80% of 398 genotyped donors.

V lost 0 bases, J lost 2 bases, and 12 bases lay in between. This CDR3 spans 15 amino acids. Per the germline V gene, CDR1 is SGHRS and CDR2 is YFSETQ. Study-wide results and limits: TCR beta chains numbering some 150 were designated cytomegalovirus-associated.

A remark on this clone: Its antigen is unidentified.

Use of 60 Vbeta and 13 Jbeta primers characterized the PCR. Sequencing used immunoSEQ multiplex PCR; TCRdb keeps in-frame clones, though not all of them. In the table there are roughly 150,000 clones, 65% to 80% of which are singletons. This receptor was identified in a middle-aged woman in good health and CMV-seronegative. The source material was PBMCs. This chain uses TRBV5-1 with TRBJ2-7; maybe TRBD2 (5 bases). The CDR3: CASSLAAGRPYEQYF. The CDR3 region has the DNA TGCGCCAGCAGCTTGGCGGCGGGCAGACCCTACGAGCAGTACTTC.